The clone carrying this T cell receptor beta chain has just one count. Its specificity is not known. The data were produced by immunoSEQ multiplex PCR, yet TCRdb's version contains in-frame clones alone and is incomplete. This repertoire shows 2 million to 2.5 million clones, around 96% found once; its top ten account for about 1.1%. This entry belongs to a study of shared clonotypes between healthy human individuals. The study, taken as a whole, reports: The study found lower generation probabilities in non-shared clonotypes than in those shared by all four donors.

CD45RO-negative cells were positively selected for CCR7, leaving out terminally differentiated effector memory CD45RA+ cells. This clonotype originated in a man aged 18 to 30 in good health. The sequenced sample consisted of naive CD8+ T cells sorted from blood.

The DNA for the CDR3 is TGCGCCAGCAGCCAAGATTGGCGGCAGGGGATAGACCAAGAGACCCAGTACTTC. It is translated as CASSQDWRQGIDQETQYF. The rearrangement uses TRBV4-3 and TRBJ2-5, with D possibly being TRBD1 (6 bases). CDR1 and CDR2 from the germline V gene are LGHNA and YSLEER. V was pared by 0 bases and J by 0 bases, with 17 bases between. CDR3 length equals 18 residues.